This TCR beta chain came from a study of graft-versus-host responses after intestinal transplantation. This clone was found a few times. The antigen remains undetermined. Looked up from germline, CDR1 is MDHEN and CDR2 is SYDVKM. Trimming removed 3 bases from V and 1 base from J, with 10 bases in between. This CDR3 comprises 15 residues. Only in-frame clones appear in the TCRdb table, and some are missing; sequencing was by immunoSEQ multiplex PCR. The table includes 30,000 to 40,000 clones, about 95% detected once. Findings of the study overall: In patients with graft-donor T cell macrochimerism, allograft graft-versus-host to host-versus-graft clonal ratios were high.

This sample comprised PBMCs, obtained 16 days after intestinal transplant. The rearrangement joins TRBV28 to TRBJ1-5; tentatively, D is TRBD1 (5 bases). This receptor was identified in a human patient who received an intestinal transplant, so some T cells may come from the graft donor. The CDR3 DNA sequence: TGTGCCAGCAGTTTGTCACCAGGGAGCAATCAGCCCCAGCATTTT. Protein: CASSLSPGSNQPQHF.